What follows are 14 T cell receptor beta chains derived from one specimen sequenced in a study of cytomegalovirus exposure and HLA in healthy donors. Vbeta (60) and Jbeta (13) primers were used in the PCR. This table comes from immunoSEQ multiplex PCR, and its TCRdb copy is limited to in-frame clones, with some not included. The sample includes around 120,000 clones, about 80% seen only once; the top ten take over 3%. The sample taken for sequencing was PBMCs. These receptors all stem from a woman aged 40 to 49 in good health and CMV-seronegative.

The chain joins TRBV28 to TRBJ1-5, with 7 bases aligning to TRBD1. CDR3 length: 17 amino acids. Trimming took 6 bases from V and 0 from J; bases not matched to a gene: 11. CDR1 is MDHEN, CDR2 SYDVKM, per germline. In DNA form, the CDR3 reads TGTGCCAGCAGGAACCCCCCCGGGACAGCTAGCAATCAGCCCCAGCATTTT. Translating gives CASRNPPGTASNQPQHF.

This clone appeared a few times. CDR3 DNA sequence: TGCAGTGCTACTAGCACCGGGGAGCTGTTTTTT. This gives the protein CSATSTGELFF. The rearrangement uses TRBV20-1 and TRBJ2-2; no definite D call. The ends were cut back, 4 bases at V and 4 bases at J, with 4 bases in the middle. Germline lookup yields CDR1 DFQATT and CDR2 SNEGSKA (reference sequence). The CDR3 totals 11 residues.

The chain carries TRBV25-1 and TRBJ2-1; TRBD2 might be the D (5 bases). CDR3 length: 16 residues. Trimming took 6 bases from V and 0 from J, leaving 15 bases between them. The germline gives CDR1 MGHDK, CDR2 SYGVNS. DNA for the CDR3: TGTGCCAGCAGCCCCCCCGGGATTCGCTCCTACAATGAGCAGTTCTTC. Translated, it gives CASSPPGIRSYNEQFF.

This clone was detected a few times. The chain joins TRBV7-2 to TRBJ2-3; TRBD1 agrees at 7 bases. The CDR3 extends over 13 amino acids. From germline, CDR1 is SGHTA and CDR2 FQGNSA. V was pared by 7 bases and J by 6 bases, with 7 bases of the junction left unmatched. CDR3 coding DNA: TGTGCCAGCAAATTCAGGGGGTACGATACGCAGTATTTT. The encoded protein is CASKFRGYDTQYF.

The chain employs TRBV18 and TRBJ2-1, with TRBD2 matching 12 bases. Trimming removed 0 bases from V and 7 bases from J; junction bases left unmatched: 4. The CDR3 extends over 16 amino acids. CDR1 and CDR2 from the germline V gene are KGHSH and LQKENI. CDR3: CASSPPTSGGGNEQFF. The CDR3 DNA reads as TGTGCCAGCTCACCACCGACTAGCGGGGGCGGAAATGAGCAGTTCTTC. Using reference TRBV18 and TRBJ2-1 for the parts outside the CDR3, the full variable domain is NAGVMQNPRHLVRRRGQEARLRCSPMKGHSHVYWYRQLPEEGLKFMVYLQKENIIDESGMPKERFSAEFPKEGPSILRIQQVVRGDSAAYFCASSPPTSGGGNEQFFGPGTRLTVL.

This chain connects TRBV2 to TRBJ1-4, with 8 bases lining up with TRBD1. CDR1 is SNHLY, CDR2 FYNNEI, per germline. With V trimmed by 8 bases and J by 5 bases, 10 bases remained unmatched. The CDR3 length is 15 residues. The CDR3 reads CASQNQGARNEKLFF. Here the CDR3 DNA reads TGTGCCAGCCAGAACCAGGGGGCGAGGAATGAAAAACTGTTTTTT. Full variable domain (remainder filled in from reference TRBV2 and TRBJ1-4): EPEVTQTPSHQVTQMGQEVILRCVPISNHLYFYWYRQILGQKVEFLVSFYNNEISEKSEIFDDQFSVERPDGSNFTLKIRSTKLEDSAMYFCASQNQGARNEKLFFGSGTQLSVL.

This CDR3 reads CATSSSWGEALTSYEQYF. DNA of the CDR3: TGTGCCACCAGCTCATCGTGGGGGGAAGCCTTGACGTCCTACGAGCAGTACTTC. The chain employs TRBV15 and TRBJ2-7; D is perhaps TRBD2 (6 bases). Trimming removed 5 bases at V and 1 base at J, with 24 bases between. The CDR3 spans 18 residues. CDR1 is LNHNV and CDR2 is YYDKDF in the germline V gene (reference sequence).

The sample holds a few counts of this clone. The rearrangement joins TRBV4-2 to TRBJ1-2; 9 nucleotides line up with TRBD1. This CDR3 is built from 15 residues. Germline lookup yields CDR1 LGHNA and CDR2 YNFKEQ. The trim removed 0 bases at V and 4 bases at J, leaving 3 bases unmatched. The CDR3 region has the DNA TGTGCCAGCAGCCAAGATCTGACAGGGGGCTATGGCTACACCTTC. Translating it yields CASSQDLTGGYGYTF.

The chain uses TRBV7-7 and TRBJ2-1; D is perhaps TRBD2 (5 bases). CDR3 length equals 13 residues. V lost 1 base, J lost 5 bases, and 6 bases lay in between. Germline values: CDR1 SSHAT, CDR2 FNYEAQ (reference sequence). In DNA form, the CDR3 reads TGTGCCAGCAGCTTAGACGGGGACAATGAGCAGTTCTTC. It encodes CASSLDGDNEQFF.

DNA for the CDR3: TGTGCCAGCAGCTCCCGGACAGGGCTAGGCTACACCTTC. Protein sequence: CASSSRTGLGYTF. The gene calls are TRBV7-9 and TRBJ1-2; 8 bases are shared with TRBD1. With V trimmed by 4 bases and J by 8 bases, 6 bases remained unmatched. Looked up from germline, CDR1 is SEHNR and CDR2 is FQNEAQ (reference sequence). This CDR3 spans 13 amino acids.

The gene calls are TRBV4-3 and TRBJ2-1; TRBD2 matches 11 bases. The CDR3 is 15 amino acids. Per the germline V gene, CDR1 is LGHNA and CDR2 is YSLEER. Trimming took 2 bases from V and 3 from J; bases not matched to a gene: 0. The CDR3 reads CASSQTSGGYNEQFF. As DNA, the CDR3 is TGCGCCAGCAGCCAAACTAGCGGGGGCTACAATGAGCAGTTCTTC.

This chain links TRBV5-1 with TRBJ1-1; D is perhaps TRBD1 (6 bases). The V end was cut by 6 bases, the J end by 1 base, with 13 bases between. Germline loops: CDR1 SGHRS, CDR2 YFSETQ. This CDR3 comprises 14 residues. The chain's CDR3 is CASKLQGPNTEAFF. In DNA form, the CDR3 reads TGCGCCAGCAAGCTCCAGGGGCCGAACACTGAAGCTTTCTTT.

This clone showed up just a few times. This rearrangement joins TRBV12-5 to TRBJ2-1; D gene uncertain. CDR1 is LGHNT and CDR2 is FRNRAP in the germline V gene. The CDR3 runs to 15 residues. Trimming pared 1 base from V and 4 bases from J, leaving 11 bases between. Written as DNA, the CDR3 is TGTGCTAGTGGTTTGGAGGTGGCAGGATACAATGAGCAGTTCTTC. The encoded protein is CASGLEVAGYNEQFF.

The chain carries TRBV7-9 and TRBJ2-1; TRBD1 agrees at 8 bases. This CDR3 spans 14 amino acids. With 3 bases clipped from V and 5 bases from J, the junction kept 3 bases outside the gene matches. Germline CDR1 and CDR2: SEHNR and FQNEAQ (reference sequence). CDR3 nucleotides: TGTGCCAGCAGCTTCGACAGGGGAAACAATGAGCAGTTCTTC. Translation: CASSFDRGNNEQFF.